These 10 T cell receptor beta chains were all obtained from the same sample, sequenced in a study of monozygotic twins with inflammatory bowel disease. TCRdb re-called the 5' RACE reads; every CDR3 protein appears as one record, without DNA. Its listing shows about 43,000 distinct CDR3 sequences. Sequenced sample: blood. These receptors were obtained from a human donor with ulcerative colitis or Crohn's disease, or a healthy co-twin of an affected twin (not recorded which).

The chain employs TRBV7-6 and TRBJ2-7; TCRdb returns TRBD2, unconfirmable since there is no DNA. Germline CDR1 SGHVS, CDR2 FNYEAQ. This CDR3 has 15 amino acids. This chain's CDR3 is CASSPLSSGDYEQYF.

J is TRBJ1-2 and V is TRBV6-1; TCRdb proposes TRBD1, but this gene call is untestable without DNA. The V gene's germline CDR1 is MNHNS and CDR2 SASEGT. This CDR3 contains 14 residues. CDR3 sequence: CASRRTGKSYGYTF.

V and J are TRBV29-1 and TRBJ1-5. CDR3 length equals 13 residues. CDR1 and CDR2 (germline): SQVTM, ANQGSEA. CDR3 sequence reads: CSVRGGMFQTQHF.

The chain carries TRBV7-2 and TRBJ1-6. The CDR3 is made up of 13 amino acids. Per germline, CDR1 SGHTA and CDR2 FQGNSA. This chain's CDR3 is CASSITGNSPLHF.

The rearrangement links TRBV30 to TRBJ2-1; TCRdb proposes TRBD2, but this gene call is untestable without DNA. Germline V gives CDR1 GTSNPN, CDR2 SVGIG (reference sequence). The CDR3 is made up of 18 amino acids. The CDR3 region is CAWGPTRSQTKSYNEQFF.

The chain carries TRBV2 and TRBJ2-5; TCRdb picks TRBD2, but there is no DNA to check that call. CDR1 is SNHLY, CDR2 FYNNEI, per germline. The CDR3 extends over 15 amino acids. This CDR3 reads CASRGTSGSGGTQYF.

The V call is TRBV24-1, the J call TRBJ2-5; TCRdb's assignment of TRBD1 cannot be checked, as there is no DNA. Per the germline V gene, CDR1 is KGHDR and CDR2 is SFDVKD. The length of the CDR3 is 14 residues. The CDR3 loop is CATSTGSLQETQYF.

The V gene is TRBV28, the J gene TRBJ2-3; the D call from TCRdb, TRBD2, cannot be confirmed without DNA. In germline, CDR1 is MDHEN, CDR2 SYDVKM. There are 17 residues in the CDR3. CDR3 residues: CASSRLAGGLSLDTQYF.

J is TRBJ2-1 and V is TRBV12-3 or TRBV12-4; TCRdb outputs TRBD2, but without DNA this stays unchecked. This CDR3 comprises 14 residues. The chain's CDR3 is CAGARTSGYNEQFF.

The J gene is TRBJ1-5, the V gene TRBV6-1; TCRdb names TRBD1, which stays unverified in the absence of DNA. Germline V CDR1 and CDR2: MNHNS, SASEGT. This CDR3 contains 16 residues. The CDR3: CASRSGTGNSNQPQHF.